This TCR beta chain stems from a study of metastatic and nonmetastatic thyroid tumors. MiXCR reprocessed the PCR reads for TCRdb. The sample has about 20,000 clones, around a quarter seen once; the top ten hold less than 7%. No patient had received any treatment before thyroid surgery. This receptor was obtained from a female donor with papillary thyroid cancer or a benign thyroid nodule (not recorded which). Some clones in this sample may be carry-over from other donors' samples. Sequencing was carried out using blood.

The DNA for the CDR3 is TGCAGTGCTAGAGCCCCGGTGTTAGCGGGAGGCAATGAGCAGTTCTTC. Its translation: CSARAPVLAGGNEQFF. The V call is TRBV20-1, the J call TRBJ2-1; 10 nucleotides line up with TRBD2. The V segment lost 1 base and the J segment 6 bases; nucleotides outside the gene matches: 9. CDR3 size: 16 residues. The germline gives CDR1 DFQATT, CDR2 SNEGSKA (reference sequence).